Listed below are T cell receptor beta chains from one sample, sequenced in a study of cytomegalovirus exposure and HLA in healthy donors. The data were produced by immunoSEQ multiplex PCR, yet TCRdb's version contains in-frame clones alone and is incomplete. Of approximately 160,000 clones in the sample, approximately 70% were seen once. Input material: PBMCs. The receptors derive from a man younger than 35 in good health and CMV-seropositive. Each CDR3 is given with its conserved first and last residue. D genes are given only for firm matches. Size values are once, few and many counts, or a class for expanded clones, and some rows have none.

v_gene: TRBV7-9
d_gene: NA
abundance: few
j_gene: TRBJ1-1
CDR3nt: TGTGCCAGCAGCCCTCAGGGAAATAGGGCTGAAGCTTTCTTT
CDR3aa: CASSPQGNRAEAFF

v_gene: TRBV7-2
d_gene: NA
abundance: NA
j_gene: TRBJ2-2
CDR3nt: TGTGCCAGCAGCCAGGGCACCACGAACACCGGGGAGCTGTTTTTT
CDR3aa: CASSQGTTNTGELFF

v_gene: TRBV7-6
d_gene: TRBD1
abundance: NA
j_gene: TRBJ1-5
CDR3nt: TGTGCCAGCAGCCAGGGGACAGGGGGCGAACAGCCCCAGCATTTT
CDR3aa: CASSQGTGGEQPQHF

v_gene: TRBV25-1
d_gene: NA
abundance: once
j_gene: TRBJ1-4
CDR3nt: TGTGCCAGCAGCGCCAACAGGTTTGAAAAACTGTTTTTT
CDR3aa: CASSANRFEKLFF

v_gene: TRBV10-3
d_gene: NA
abundance: NA
j_gene: TRBJ1-4
CDR3nt: TGTGCCATCAGTGAACAGGGATGGGAAAAACTGTTTTTT
CDR3aa: CAISEQGWEKLFF

v_gene: TRBV6-1
d_gene: NA
abundance: NA
j_gene: TRBJ1-4
CDR3nt: TGTGCCAGCAGTCCGCAGGGTAGGGGGAGTGAAAAACTGTTTTTT
CDR3aa: CASSPQGRGSEKLFF

v_gene: TRBV30
d_gene: NA
abundance: NA
j_gene: TRBJ1-3
CDR3nt: TGTGCCTGGAGTCTGAGCTCTGGAAACACCATATATTTT
CDR3aa: CAWSLSSGNTIYF

v_gene: TRBV28
d_gene: NA
abundance: NA
j_gene: TRBJ1-2
CDR3nt: TGTGCCACTTGGGGGGGCGCCAACTATGGCTACACCTTC
CDR3aa: CATWGGANYGYTF

v_gene: TRBV7-6
d_gene: TRBD1
abundance: NA
j_gene: TRBJ1-1
CDR3nt: TGTGCCAGCAGCTCCACACCGACTAGGACAGGGATTAGGACTGAAGCTTTCTTT
CDR3aa: CASSSTPTRTGIRTEAFF

v_gene: TRBV9
d_gene: NA
abundance: NA
j_gene: TRBJ2-1
CDR3nt: TGTGCCAGCAGCGTCCAGACCCTGGGAACTAGCAGTGAGCAGTTCTTC
CDR3aa: CASSVQTLGTSSEQFF

v_gene: TRBV11-1
d_gene: NA
abundance: NA
j_gene: TRBJ1-1
CDR3nt: TGTGCCAGCAGCTTCGTAGAAACAGTGAACACTGAAGCTTTCTTT
CDR3aa: CASSFVETVNTEAFF

v_gene: TRBV7-9
d_gene: NA
abundance: NA
j_gene: TRBJ1-2
CDR3nt: TGTGCCAGCAGCCCACCCACAGGGTCGATCTATGGCTACACCTTC
CDR3aa: CASSPPTGSIYGYTF

v_gene: TRBV18
d_gene: TRBD2
abundance: NA
j_gene: TRBJ2-3
CDR3nt: TGTGCCAGCTCACCAGGCGGGAGTAGCACAGATACGCAGTATTTT
CDR3aa: CASSPGGSSTDTQYF

v_gene: TRBV11-3
d_gene: TRBD2
abundance: NA
j_gene: TRBJ2-1
CDR3nt: TGTGCCAGCAGCCATTTAGCGGGAGGTAACAATGAGCAGTTCTTC
CDR3aa: CASSHLAGGNNEQFF

v_gene: TRBV29-1
d_gene: TRBD1
abundance: NA
j_gene: TRBJ1-1
CDR3nt: TGCAGCGTTGAAGCACCCGACAGGGATGGGGCGGAGAACACTGAAGCTTTCTTT
CDR3aa: CSVEAPDRDGAENTEAFF

v_gene: TRBV10-3
d_gene: TRBD1
abundance: once
j_gene: TRBJ1-2
CDR3nt: TGTGCCATCAGCCCACAGGGGAACTATGGCTACACCTTC
CDR3aa: CAISPQGNYGYTF

v_gene: TRBV6-6
d_gene: TRBD1
abundance: NA
j_gene: TRBJ2-3
CDR3nt: TGTGCCAGCAGCCCCGGGACAGGGTCCCGGCGTACGCAGTATTTT
CDR3aa: CASSPGTGSRRTQYF

v_gene: TRBV30
d_gene: TRBD2
abundance: few
j_gene: TRBJ2-1
CDR3nt: TGTGCCTGGGGGGGGGACTCCTACAATGAGCAGTTCTTC
CDR3aa: CAWGGDSYNEQFF

v_gene: TRBV6-5
d_gene: TRBD2
abundance: NA
j_gene: TRBJ2-1
CDR3nt: TGTGCCAGCAGTTCCGGGACTAGCGGCTACAATGAGCAGTTCTTC
CDR3aa: CASSSGTSGYNEQFF

v_gene: TRBV4-2
d_gene: NA
abundance: NA
j_gene: TRBJ1-2
CDR3nt: TGTGCCAGCAGCCAAGTCCTGAACTATGGCTACACCTTC
CDR3aa: CASSQVLNYGYTF

v_gene: TRBV7-2
d_gene: NA
abundance: few
j_gene: TRBJ1-2
CDR3nt: TGTGCCAGCAGCTTAGACAGGGCTGGCTACACCTTC
CDR3aa: CASSLDRAGYTF

v_gene: TRBV19
d_gene: TRBD2
abundance: NA
j_gene: TRBJ2-2
CDR3nt: TGTGCCTCCCAATTCACTAGCGGGAACACCGGGGAGCTGTTTTTT
CDR3aa: CASQFTSGNTGELFF

v_gene: TRBV6-5
d_gene: NA
abundance: NA
j_gene: TRBJ2-5
CDR3nt: TGTGCCAGCAGTTACCTCTTTCGGGGACAAGAGACCCAGTACTTC
CDR3aa: CASSYLFRGQETQYF

v_gene: TRBV30
d_gene: NA
abundance: NA
j_gene: TRBJ2-1
CDR3nt: TGTGCCTGGAGACCACAGGGATACAATGAGCAGTTCTTC
CDR3aa: CAWRPQGYNEQFF

v_gene: TRBV2
d_gene: NA
abundance: NA
j_gene: TRBJ1-3
CDR3nt: TGTGCCAGCAGTCGTTCGCAGTCTGGAAACACCATATATTTT
CDR3aa: CASSRSQSGNTIYF

v_gene: TRBV19
d_gene: TRBD2
abundance: NA
j_gene: TRBJ2-3
CDR3nt: TGTGCCAGTAGTGTGATGACTAGCGGGAGCACAGATACGCAGTATTTT
CDR3aa: CASSVMTSGSTDTQYF

v_gene: TRBV7-6
d_gene: TRBD2
abundance: NA
j_gene: TRBJ2-5
CDR3nt: TGTGCCAGCAGCTTTACCGGGACTAGTGAGCAGACCCAGTACTTC
CDR3aa: CASSFTGTSEQTQYF

v_gene: TRBV5-1
d_gene: TRBD1
abundance: NA
j_gene: TRBJ2-1
CDR3nt: TGCGCCAGCGGGCCAAGACAGGGATCCTACAATGAGCAGTTCTTC
CDR3aa: CASGPRQGSYNEQFF

v_gene: TRBV10-1
d_gene: TRBD1
abundance: NA
j_gene: TRBJ1-1
CDR3nt: TGCGCCAGCAGTGATGGGACAGGTCTACGTCCTAGGATGAACACTGAAGCTTTCTTT
CDR3aa: CASSDGTGLRPRMNTEAFF

v_gene: TRBV5-1
d_gene: NA
abundance: few
j_gene: TRBJ2-3
CDR3nt: TGCGCCAGCAGCTTCAAGGGGTCTAGCACAGATACGCAGTATTTT
CDR3aa: CASSFKGSSTDTQYF

v_gene: TRBV5-6
d_gene: NA
abundance: few
j_gene: TRBJ1-5
CDR3nt: TGTGCCAGCAGCTTGGCAGGCCCGTCTCGGCCCCAGCATTTT
CDR3aa: CASSLAGPSRPQHF

v_gene: TRBV9
d_gene: NA
abundance: NA
j_gene: TRBJ1-1
CDR3nt: TGTGCCAGCTCGAGGGCTCCCGGACCTGAAGCTTTCTTT
CDR3aa: CASSRAPGPEAFF

v_gene: TRBV28
d_gene: TRBD2
abundance: NA
j_gene: TRBJ2-1
CDR3nt: TGTGCCAGCAGTCGATTAGCGGGAGAATACAATGAGCAGTTCTTC
CDR3aa: CASSRLAGEYNEQFF

v_gene: TRBV29-1
d_gene: NA
abundance: NA
j_gene: TRBJ2-3
CDR3nt: TGCAGCGTTGAAGAAGGGGCAGATACAGATACGCAGTATTTT
CDR3aa: CSVEEGADTDTQYF

v_gene: TRBV6-5
d_gene: NA
abundance: NA
j_gene: TRBJ1-1
CDR3nt: TGTGCCAGCAGTGGACTGATGAACACTGAAGCTTTCTTT
CDR3aa: CASSGLMNTEAFF

v_gene: TRBV6-1
d_gene: TRBD2
abundance: NA
j_gene: TRBJ2-5
CDR3nt: TGTGCCAGCAGTGTGATCCTAGCGGGGAACTACCAAGAGACCCAGTACTTC
CDR3aa: CASSVILAGNYQETQYF

v_gene: TRBV6-5
d_gene: TRBD2
abundance: NA
j_gene: TRBJ2-1
CDR3nt: TGTGCCAGCAGTTACGGGAGACTAGCGGGCAATGAGCAGTTCTTC
CDR3aa: CASSYGRLAGNEQFF

v_gene: TRBV4-1
d_gene: NA
abundance: few
j_gene: TRBJ2-6
CDR3nt: TGCGCCAGCAGCCCAAACCAAATGAGGCTCTCTGGGGCCAACGTCCTGACTTTC
CDR3aa: CASSPNQMRLSGANVLTF

v_gene: TRBV18
d_gene: NA
abundance: NA
j_gene: TRBJ1-2
CDR3nt: TGTGCCAGCTCACCAGGACATTTTAACTATGGCTACACCTTC
CDR3aa: CASSPGHFNYGYTF

v_gene: TRBV5-5
d_gene: TRBD1
abundance: NA
j_gene: TRBJ2-5
CDR3nt: TGTGCCAGCAGCTTGAGGGGGCGGGAAGAGACCCAGTACTTC
CDR3aa: CASSLRGREETQYF

v_gene: TRBV4-1
d_gene: NA
abundance: NA
j_gene: TRBJ1-2
CDR3nt: TGCGCCAGCAGCCCCCCGGACGACAGGCGCTACTATGGCTACACCTTC
CDR3aa: CASSPPDDRRYYGYTF

v_gene: TRBV7-8
d_gene: NA
abundance: NA
j_gene: TRBJ1-6
CDR3nt: TGTGCCAGCAGCCCTCCTGACACGGGTCAGGGTTCACCCCTCCACTTT
CDR3aa: CASSPPDTGQGSPLHF

v_gene: TRBV4-1
d_gene: TRBD1
abundance: NA
j_gene: TRBJ1-2
CDR3nt: TGCGCCAGCAGCCTAGGACAGGGAAGGGCGGATGGCTACACCTTC
CDR3aa: CASSLGQGRADGYTF

v_gene: TRBV6-5
d_gene: TRBD1
abundance: NA
j_gene: TRBJ2-1
CDR3nt: TGTGCCAGCAGCAAAAGGGACAGGGGAAATGAGCAGTTCTTC
CDR3aa: CASSKRDRGNEQFF

v_gene: TRBV5-8
d_gene: NA
abundance: NA
j_gene: TRBJ1-1
CDR3nt: TGTGCCAGCAGCTTCGCGGCGGCCCCGGTGCTGAACACTGAAGCTTTCTTT
CDR3aa: CASSFAAAPVLNTEAFF

v_gene: TRBV7-9
d_gene: NA
abundance: NA
j_gene: TRBJ1-1
CDR3nt: TGTGCCAGCAGCTTAGTAGGGACTGAGGGCCCGAACACTGAAGCTTTCTTT
CDR3aa: CASSLVGTEGPNTEAFF

v_gene: TRBV14
d_gene: TRBD1
abundance: NA
j_gene: TRBJ1-1
CDR3nt: TGTGCCAGCAGCCAGGGACAGGGGGTAATGAACACTGAAGCTTTCTTT
CDR3aa: CASSQGQGVMNTEAFF

v_gene: TRBV5-1
d_gene: NA
abundance: NA
j_gene: TRBJ2-3
CDR3nt: TGCGCCAGCAGCTTGGATCTACAGACAGATACGCAGTATTTT
CDR3aa: CASSLDLQTDTQYF

v_gene: TRBV6-5
d_gene: NA
abundance: NA
j_gene: TRBJ2-2
CDR3nt: TGTGCCAGCAGTTACTCACAGGGCCGAACCGGGGAGCTGTTTTTT
CDR3aa: CASSYSQGRTGELFF

v_gene: TRBV5-1
d_gene: TRBD1
abundance: NA
j_gene: TRBJ1-1
CDR3nt: TGCGCCAGCAGCCAGGACAGGGTCACTGAAGCTTTCTTT
CDR3aa: CASSQDRVTEAFF

v_gene: TRBV7-9
d_gene: NA
abundance: NA
j_gene: TRBJ2-2
CDR3nt: TGTGCCAGCAGCCGGCAGGCAGGGGGGACCGGGGAGCTGTTTTTT
CDR3aa: CASSRQAGGTGELFF

v_gene: TRBV5-1
d_gene: TRBD2
abundance: few
j_gene: TRBJ2-3
CDR3nt: TGCGCCAGCAGCTTGGGGACTAGCGGTCGCACAGATACGCAGTATTTT
CDR3aa: CASSLGTSGRTDTQYF